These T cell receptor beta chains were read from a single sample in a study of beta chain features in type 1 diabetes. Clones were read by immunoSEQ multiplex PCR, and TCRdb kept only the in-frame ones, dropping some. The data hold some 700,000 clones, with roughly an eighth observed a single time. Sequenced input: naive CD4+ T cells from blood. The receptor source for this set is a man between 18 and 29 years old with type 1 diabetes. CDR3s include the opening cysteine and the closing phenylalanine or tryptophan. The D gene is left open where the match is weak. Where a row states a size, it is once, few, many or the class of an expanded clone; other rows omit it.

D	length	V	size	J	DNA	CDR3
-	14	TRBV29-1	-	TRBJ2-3	TGCAGCGTCCCGCCGGGGACTAGCACAGATACGCAGTATTTT	CSVPPGTSTDTQYF
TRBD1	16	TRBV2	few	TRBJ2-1	TGTGCCAGCAGTGATAACTCCTGGGGACAGGGTCGTGAGCAGTTCTTC	CASSDNSWGQGREQFF
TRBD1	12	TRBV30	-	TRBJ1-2	TGTGCCTGGAGTGTAGGACAGGATCGCTACACCTTC	CAWSVGQDRYTF
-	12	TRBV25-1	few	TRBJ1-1	TGTGCCAGCAGAGGGGTCGCCACTGAAGCTTTCTTT	CASRGVATEAFF
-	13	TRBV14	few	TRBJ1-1	TGTGCCAGCAGCACGACGGGAGGTACTGAAGCTTTCTTT	CASSTTGGTEAFF
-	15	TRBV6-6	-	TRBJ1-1	TGTGCCAGCAGTTACGACCCAACACCGAACACTGAAGCTTTCTTT	CASSYDPTPNTEAFF
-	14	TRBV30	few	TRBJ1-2	TGTGCCTGGACCCCAGGAGGTGGGAGCTATGGCTACACCTTC	CAWTPGGGSYGYTF
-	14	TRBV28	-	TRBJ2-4	TGTGCCAGCAGTCCGGAGGGGGCCAAAAACATTCAGTACTTC	CASSPEGAKNIQYF
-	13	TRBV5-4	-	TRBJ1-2	TGTGCCAGCAGCTTGAAGGGGAACTATGGCTACACCTTC	CASSLKGNYGYTF
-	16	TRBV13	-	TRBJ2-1	TGTGCCAGCAGCTTAGGGGCACGAACAGGCAGGGGTGAGCAGTTCTTC	CASSLGARTGRGEQFF
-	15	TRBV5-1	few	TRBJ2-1	TGCGCCAGCACGCGGCTAGAAGCACCGTACAATGAGCAGTTCTTC	CASTRLEAPYNEQFF
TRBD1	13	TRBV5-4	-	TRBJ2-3	TGTGCCAGCACCGGACAGGGGGCAGATACGCAGTATTTT	CASTGQGADTQYF
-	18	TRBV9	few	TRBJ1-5	TGTGCCAGCAGCCCCCCGGCAGGGGCTAGCCTTAGCAATCAGCCCCAGCATTTT	CASSPPAGASLSNQPQHF
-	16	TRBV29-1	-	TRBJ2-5	TGCAGCGTTGATGGTCCATACAGGAAGGGTTCGAAGACCCAGTACTTC	CSVDGPYRKGSKTQYF
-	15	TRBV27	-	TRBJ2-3	TGTGCCAGCAGTTTAATGAGCGTCAGCACAGATACGCAGTATTTT	CASSLMSVSTDTQYF
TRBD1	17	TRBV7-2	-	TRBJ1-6	TGTGCCAGCAGCCCAGGACAGGGTAGCTCCTATAATTCACCCCTCCACTTT	CASSPGQGSSYNSPLHF
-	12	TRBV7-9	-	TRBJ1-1	TGTGCCAGCAGCGTGGAGAACACTGAAGCTTTCTTT	CASSVENTEAFF
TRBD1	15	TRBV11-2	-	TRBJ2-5	TGTGCCAGCAGATCGGACAGGGGGATACGGGAGACCCAGTACTTC	CASRSDRGIRETQYF
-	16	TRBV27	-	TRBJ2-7	TGTGCCAGCCGATTTTTGAGGGGGGGCCAGTCCTACGAGCAGTACTTC	CASRFLRGGQSYEQYF
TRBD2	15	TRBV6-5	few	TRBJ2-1	TGTGCCAGCAAGGCCCCGGGTAGCGGGGGAAATGAGCAGTTCTTC	CASKAPGSGGNEQFF
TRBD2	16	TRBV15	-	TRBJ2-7	TGTGCCACCAGCAGAGAGGGGTCTAGCGGGGGCTACGAGCAGTACTTC	CATSREGSSGGYEQYF
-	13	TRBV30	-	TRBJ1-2	TGTGCCTGGAATCGTCAAAAGGGCTGTGGCTACACCTTC	CAWNRQKGCGYTF
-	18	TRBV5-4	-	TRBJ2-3	TGTGCCAGCAGCTTTAGTCGGGGACAGCGGGACCCCACAGATACGCAGTATTTT	CASSFSRGQRDPTDTQYF
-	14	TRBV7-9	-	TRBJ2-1	TGTGCCAGCAGTCCCGGCCCATCCCACAATGAGCAGTTCTTC	CASSPGPSHNEQFF
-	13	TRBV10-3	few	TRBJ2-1	TGTGCCATCAGTGACACAGTGCATGGTGAGCAGTTCTTC	CAISDTVHGEQFF
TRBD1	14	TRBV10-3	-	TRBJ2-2	TGTGCCATCACGGGGACAGGGGAAACCGGGGAGCTGTTTTTT	CAITGTGETGELFF
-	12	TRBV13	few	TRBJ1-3	TGTGCCAGCAACCCCAGGGGAAACACCATATATTTT	CASNPRGNTIYF
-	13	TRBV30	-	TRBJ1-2	TGTGCCTGGAGTGCTAGCTTACAGGTTGGCTACACCTTC	CAWSASLQVGYTF
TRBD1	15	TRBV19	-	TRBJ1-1	TGTGCCAGTAGTACCCTCCCAGGACAGGCCTATGAAGCTTTCTTT	CASSTLPGQAYEAFF
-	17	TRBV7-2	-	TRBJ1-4	TGTGCCAGCAGCCCCGAGTCGTATTCAGGGGCTAATGAAAAACTGTTTTTT	CASSPESYSGANEKLFF
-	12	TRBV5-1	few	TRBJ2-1	TGCGCCAGCAGCTTGGATTACAATGAGCAGTTCTTC	CASSLDYNEQFF
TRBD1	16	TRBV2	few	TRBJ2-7	TGTGCCAGCTCCCCACCCGGGACAGGGATCTCCTACGAGCAGTACTTC	CASSPPGTGISYEQYF
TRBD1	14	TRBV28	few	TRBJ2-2	TGTGCCAGCAGCCCGGGACAGATAACCGGGGAGCTGTTTTTT	CASSPGQITGELFF
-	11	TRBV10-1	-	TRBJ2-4	TGCGCCAGCGGGGTAGGAAACATTCAGTACTTC	CASGVGNIQYF
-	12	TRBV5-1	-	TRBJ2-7	TGCGCCAGCAGCCCTGGACAAGCCGAGCAGTACTTC	CASSPGQAEQYF
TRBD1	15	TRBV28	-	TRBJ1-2	TGTGCCAGCAGTAGAAGCGGGCAGGGGGCTTTGGGCTACACCTTC	CASSRSGQGALGYTF
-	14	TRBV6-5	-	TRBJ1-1	TGTGCCAGTTTCCTTGAAGGGGCATCGTCTGAAGCTTTCTTT	CASFLEGASSEAFF
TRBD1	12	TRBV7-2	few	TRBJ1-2	TGTGCCAGCAGCCCAGGGGGCTATGGCTACACCTTC	CASSPGGYGYTF
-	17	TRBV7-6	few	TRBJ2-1	TGTGCCAGCAGCTTAGAACGGGGGGCCATCTCCTACAATGAGCAGTTCTTC	CASSLERGAISYNEQFF
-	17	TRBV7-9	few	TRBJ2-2	TGTGCCAGCAGCCAGATAAGGGTCCGTCAGTACACCGGGGAGCTGTTTTTT	CASSQIRVRQYTGELFF
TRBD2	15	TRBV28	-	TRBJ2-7	TGTGCCAGCAGTTTATCTGGCGGGGGATCCTACGAGCAGTACTTC	CASSLSGGGSYEQYF
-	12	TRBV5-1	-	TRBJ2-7	TGCGCCAGCAGCTTCCTCCGAGGTGAGCAGTACTTC	CASSFLRGEQYF
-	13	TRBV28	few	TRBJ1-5	TGTGCCAGCAGTTCGGGAGCAGGGCTGCCCCAGCATTTT	CASSSGAGLPQHF
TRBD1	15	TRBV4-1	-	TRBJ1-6	TGCGCCAGCAGCCGCCCGGGACAGGAACGATCACCCCTCCACTTT	CASSRPGQERSPLHF
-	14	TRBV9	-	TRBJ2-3	TGTGCCAGCAGCGGGGGGCAGAGAAGGGATACGCAGTATTTT	CASSGGQRRDTQYF
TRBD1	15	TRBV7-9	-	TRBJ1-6	TGTGCCAGCAGCTCGCCGGGACAGGGTGGGTCACCCCTCCACTTT	CASSSPGQGGSPLHF
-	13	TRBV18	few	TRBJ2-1	TGTGCCAGCTCACCACTAGAAAACAATGAGCAGTTCTTC	CASSPLENNEQFF
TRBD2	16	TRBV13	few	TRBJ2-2	TGTGCCAGCAGCACTAGCGGGGGGACAAACACCGGGGAGCTGTTTTTT	CASSTSGGTNTGELFF
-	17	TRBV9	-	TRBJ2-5	TGTGCCAGCAGCGGCGCCTCCGGGACTCCCTACCAAGAGACCCAGTACTTC	CASSGASGTPYQETQYF